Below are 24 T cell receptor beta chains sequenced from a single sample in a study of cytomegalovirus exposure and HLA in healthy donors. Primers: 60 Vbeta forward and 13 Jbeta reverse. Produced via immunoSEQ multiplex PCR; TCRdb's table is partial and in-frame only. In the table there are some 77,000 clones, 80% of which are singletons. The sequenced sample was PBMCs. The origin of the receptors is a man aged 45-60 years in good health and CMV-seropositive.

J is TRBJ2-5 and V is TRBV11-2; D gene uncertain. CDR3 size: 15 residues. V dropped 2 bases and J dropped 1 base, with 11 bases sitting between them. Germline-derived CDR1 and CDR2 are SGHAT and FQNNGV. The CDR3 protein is CASSLLVRVQETQYF. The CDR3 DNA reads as TGTGCCAGCAGCTTACTAGTACGGGTCCAAGAGACCCAGTACTTC.

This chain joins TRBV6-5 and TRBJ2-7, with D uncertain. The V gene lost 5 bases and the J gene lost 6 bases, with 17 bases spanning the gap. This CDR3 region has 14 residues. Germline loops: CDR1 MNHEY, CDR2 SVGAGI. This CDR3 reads CASSPGSATPEQYF. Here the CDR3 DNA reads TGTGCCAGCAGTCCCGGGTCCGCAACCCCCGAGCAGTACTTC.

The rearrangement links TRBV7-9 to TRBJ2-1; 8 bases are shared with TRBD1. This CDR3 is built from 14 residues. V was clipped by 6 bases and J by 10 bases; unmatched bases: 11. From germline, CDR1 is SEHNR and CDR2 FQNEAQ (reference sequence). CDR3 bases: TGTGCCAGCAGAGCCGGGACAGGCGAAAGAGAGCAGTTCTTC. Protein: CASRAGTGEREQFF.

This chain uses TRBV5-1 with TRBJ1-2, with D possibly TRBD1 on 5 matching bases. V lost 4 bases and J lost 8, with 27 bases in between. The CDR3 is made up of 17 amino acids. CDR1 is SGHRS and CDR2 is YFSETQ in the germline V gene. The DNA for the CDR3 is TGCGCCAGCAGCCACGCACGCCAGGGTCGCGATACACTCGGCTACACCTTC. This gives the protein CASSHARQGRDTLGYTF.

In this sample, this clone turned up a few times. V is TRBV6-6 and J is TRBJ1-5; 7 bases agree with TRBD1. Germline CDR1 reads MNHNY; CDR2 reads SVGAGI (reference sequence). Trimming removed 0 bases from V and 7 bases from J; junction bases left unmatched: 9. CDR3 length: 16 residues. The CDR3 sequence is CASSYSLDRAGQPQHF. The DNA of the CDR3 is TGTGCCAGCAGTTACTCGCTTGACAGGGCGGGCCAGCCCCAGCATTTT.

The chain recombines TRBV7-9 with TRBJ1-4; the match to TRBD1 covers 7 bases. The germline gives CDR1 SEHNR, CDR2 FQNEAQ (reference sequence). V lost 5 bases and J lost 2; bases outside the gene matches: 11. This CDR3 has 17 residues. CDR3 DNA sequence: TGTGCCAGCAGCCAGGGATCCCCGGGACAGACTAATGAAAAACTGTTTTTT. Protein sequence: CASSQGSPGQTNEKLFF.

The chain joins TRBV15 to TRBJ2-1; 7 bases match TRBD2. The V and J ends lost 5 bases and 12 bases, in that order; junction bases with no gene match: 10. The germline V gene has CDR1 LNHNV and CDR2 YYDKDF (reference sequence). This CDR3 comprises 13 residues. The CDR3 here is CATSAGPGGGQFF. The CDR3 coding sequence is TGTGCCACCAGCGCTGGGCCTGGGGGGGGGCAGTTCTTC. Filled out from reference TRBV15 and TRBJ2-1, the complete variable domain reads DAMVIQNPRYQVTQFGKPVTLSCSQTLNHNVMYWYQQKSSQAPKLLFHYYDKDFNNEADTPDNFQSRRPNTSFCFLDIRSPGLGDTAMYLCATSAGPGGGQFFGPGTRLTVL.

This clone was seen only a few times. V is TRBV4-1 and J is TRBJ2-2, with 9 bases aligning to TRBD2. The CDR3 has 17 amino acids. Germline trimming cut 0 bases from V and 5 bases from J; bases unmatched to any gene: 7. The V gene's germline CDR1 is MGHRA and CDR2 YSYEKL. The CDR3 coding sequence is TGCGCCAGCAGCCAAGATGGACTTAGCGGGAGAACCGGGGAGCTGTTTTTT. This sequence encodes CASSQDGLSGRTGELFF.

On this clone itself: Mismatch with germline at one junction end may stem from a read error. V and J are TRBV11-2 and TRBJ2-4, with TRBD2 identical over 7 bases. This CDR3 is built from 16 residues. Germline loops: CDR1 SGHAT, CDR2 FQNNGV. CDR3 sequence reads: CASSLVPRLAKNSQYF. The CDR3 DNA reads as TGTGCCAGCAGCTTAGTCCCGAGACTAGCCAAAAACAGTCAGTACTTC.

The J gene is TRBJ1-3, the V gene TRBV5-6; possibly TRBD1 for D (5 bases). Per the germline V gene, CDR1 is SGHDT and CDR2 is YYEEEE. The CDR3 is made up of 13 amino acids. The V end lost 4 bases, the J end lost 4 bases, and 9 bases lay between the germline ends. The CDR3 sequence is CASSPDSGNTIYF. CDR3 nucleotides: TGTGCCAGCAGCCCCGACAGCGGAAACACCATATATTTT.

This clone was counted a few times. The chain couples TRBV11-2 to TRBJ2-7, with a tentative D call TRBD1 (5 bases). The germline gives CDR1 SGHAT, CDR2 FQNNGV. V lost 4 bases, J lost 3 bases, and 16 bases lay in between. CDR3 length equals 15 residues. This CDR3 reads CASSSSSGFIYEQYF. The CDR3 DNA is TGTGCCAGCAGCTCTAGTTCAGGGTTCATCTACGAGCAGTACTTC.

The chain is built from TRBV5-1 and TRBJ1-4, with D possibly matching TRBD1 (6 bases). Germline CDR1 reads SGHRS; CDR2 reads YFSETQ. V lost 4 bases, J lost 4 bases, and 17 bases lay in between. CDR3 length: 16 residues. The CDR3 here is CASSGAAQGFNEKLFF. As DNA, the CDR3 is TGCGCCAGCAGCGGAGCCGCACAGGGCTTTAATGAAAAACTGTTTTTT.

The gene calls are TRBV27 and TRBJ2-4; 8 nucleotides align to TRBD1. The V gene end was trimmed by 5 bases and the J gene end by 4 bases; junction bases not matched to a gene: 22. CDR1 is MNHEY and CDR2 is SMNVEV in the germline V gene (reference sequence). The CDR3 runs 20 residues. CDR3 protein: CASSTRTGSISVRSKNIQYF. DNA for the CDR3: TGTGCCAGCAGTACCCGGACAGGGAGTATTTCGGTGAGGTCGAAAAACATTCAGTACTTC.

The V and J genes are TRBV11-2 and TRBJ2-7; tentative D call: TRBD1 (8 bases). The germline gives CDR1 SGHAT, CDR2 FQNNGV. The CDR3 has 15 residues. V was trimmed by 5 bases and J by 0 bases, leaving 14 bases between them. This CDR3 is CASSQGAGDSYEQYF. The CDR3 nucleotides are TGTGCCAGCAGCCAGGGGGCGGGAGACTCCTACGAGCAGTACTTC.

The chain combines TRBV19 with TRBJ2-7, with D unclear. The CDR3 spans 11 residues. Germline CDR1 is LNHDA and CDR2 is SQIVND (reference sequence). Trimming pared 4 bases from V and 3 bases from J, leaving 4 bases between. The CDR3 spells CASSNYYEQYF. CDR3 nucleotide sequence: TGTGCCAGTAGTAACTACTACGAGCAGTACTTC.

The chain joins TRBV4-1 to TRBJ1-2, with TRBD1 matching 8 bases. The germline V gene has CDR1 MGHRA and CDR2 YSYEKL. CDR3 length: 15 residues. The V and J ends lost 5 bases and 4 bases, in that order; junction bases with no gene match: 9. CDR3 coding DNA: TGCGCCAGCAGCTACGGACAGGGTAACAGCTATGGCTACACCTTC. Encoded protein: CASSYGQGNSYGYTF.

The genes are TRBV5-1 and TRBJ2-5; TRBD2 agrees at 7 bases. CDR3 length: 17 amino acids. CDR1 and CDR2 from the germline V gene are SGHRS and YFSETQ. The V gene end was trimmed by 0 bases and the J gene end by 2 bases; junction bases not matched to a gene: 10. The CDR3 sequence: CASSLVASGGTQETQYF. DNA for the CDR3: TGCGCCAGCAGCTTGGTAGCTAGCGGAGGAACTCAAGAGACCCAGTACTTC.

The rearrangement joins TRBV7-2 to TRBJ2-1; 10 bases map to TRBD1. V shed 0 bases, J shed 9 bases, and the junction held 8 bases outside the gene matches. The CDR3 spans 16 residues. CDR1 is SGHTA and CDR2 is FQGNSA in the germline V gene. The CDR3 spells CASSLASGQGMGEQFF. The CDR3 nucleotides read TGTGCCAGCAGCTTAGCGTCGGGACAGGGGATGGGTGAGCAGTTCTTC.

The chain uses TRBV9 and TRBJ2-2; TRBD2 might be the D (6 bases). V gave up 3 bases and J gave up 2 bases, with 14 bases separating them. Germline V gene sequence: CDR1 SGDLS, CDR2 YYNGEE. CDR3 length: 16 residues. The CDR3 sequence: CASSATGTFNTGELFF. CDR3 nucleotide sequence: TGTGCCAGCAGCGCGACCGGGACTTTTAACACCGGGGAGCTGTTTTTT.

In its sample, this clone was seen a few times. The CDR3 reads CASSYRQGVGYEQYF. For the CDR3, the DNA is TGTGCCAGTAGTTACAGACAGGGAGTGGGCTACGAGCAGTACTTC. The rearrangement uses TRBV19 and TRBJ2-7; 7 bases map to TRBD1. The J segment lost 3 bases and the V segment lost 5 bases, leaving 10 bases of the junction unmatched. The germline gives CDR1 LNHDA, CDR2 SQIVND (reference sequence). This CDR3 is built from 15 residues. The full variable domain, rest sourced from reference TRBV19 and TRBJ2-7, is DGGITQSPKYLFRKEGQNVTLSCEQNLNHDAMYWYRQDPGQGLRLIYYSQIVNDFQKGDIAEGYSVSREKKESFPLTVTSAQKNPTAFYLCASSYRQGVGYEQYFGPGTRLTVT.

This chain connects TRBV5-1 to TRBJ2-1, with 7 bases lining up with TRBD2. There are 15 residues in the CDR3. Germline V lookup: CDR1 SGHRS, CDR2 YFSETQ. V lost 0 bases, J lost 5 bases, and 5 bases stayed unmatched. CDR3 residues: CASSLGGGLNNEQFF. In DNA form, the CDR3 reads TGCGCCAGCAGCTTGGGGGGGGGACTTAACAATGAGCAGTTCTTC.

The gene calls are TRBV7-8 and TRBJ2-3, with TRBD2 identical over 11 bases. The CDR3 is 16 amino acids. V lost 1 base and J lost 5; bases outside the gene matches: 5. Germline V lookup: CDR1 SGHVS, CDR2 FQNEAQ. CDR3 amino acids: CASSLGTSGYIDTQYF. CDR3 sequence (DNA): TGTGCCAGCAGCTTAGGGACTAGCGGGTATATAGATACGCAGTATTTT. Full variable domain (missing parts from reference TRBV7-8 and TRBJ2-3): GAGVSQSPRYKVAKRGQDVALRCDPISGHVSLFWYQQALGQGPEFLTYFQNEAQLDKSGLPSDRFFAERPEGSVSTLKIQRTQQEDSAVYLCASSLGTSGYIDTQYFGPGTRLTVL.

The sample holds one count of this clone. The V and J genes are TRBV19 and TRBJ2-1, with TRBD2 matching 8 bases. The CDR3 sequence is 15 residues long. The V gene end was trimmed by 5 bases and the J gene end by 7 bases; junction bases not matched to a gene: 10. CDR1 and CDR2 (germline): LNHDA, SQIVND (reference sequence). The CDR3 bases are TGTGCCAGTAGTTCCGCTAGCGGGCTTTTGAATGAGCAGTTCTTC. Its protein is CASSSASGLLNEQFF.

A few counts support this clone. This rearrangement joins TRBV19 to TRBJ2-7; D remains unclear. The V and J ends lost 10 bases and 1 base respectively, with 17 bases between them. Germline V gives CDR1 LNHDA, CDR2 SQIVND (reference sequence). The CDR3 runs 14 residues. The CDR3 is CATQRTVRSYEQYF. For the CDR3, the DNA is TGTGCCACCCAACGCACAGTTCGGTCCTACGAGCAGTACTTC.